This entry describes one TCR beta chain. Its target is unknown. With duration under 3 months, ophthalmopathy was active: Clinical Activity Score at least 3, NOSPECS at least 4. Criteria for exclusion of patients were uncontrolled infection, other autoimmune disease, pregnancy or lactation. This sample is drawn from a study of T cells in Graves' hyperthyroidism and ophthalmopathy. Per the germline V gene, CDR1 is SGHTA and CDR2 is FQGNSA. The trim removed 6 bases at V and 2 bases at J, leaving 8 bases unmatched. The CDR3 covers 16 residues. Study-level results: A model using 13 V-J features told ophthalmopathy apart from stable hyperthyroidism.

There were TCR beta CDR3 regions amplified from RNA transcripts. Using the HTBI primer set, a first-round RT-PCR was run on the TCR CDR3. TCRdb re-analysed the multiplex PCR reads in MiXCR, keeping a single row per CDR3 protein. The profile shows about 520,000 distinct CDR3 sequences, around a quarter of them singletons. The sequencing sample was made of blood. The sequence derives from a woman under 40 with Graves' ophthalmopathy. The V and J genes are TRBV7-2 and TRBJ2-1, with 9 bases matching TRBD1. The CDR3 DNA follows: TGTGCCAGCAGGGATACAGGGGGCGTCACCTACAATGAGCAGTTCTTC. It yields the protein CASRDTGGVTYNEQFF.